The source of this T cell receptor (beta chain) is a study of cytomegalovirus exposure and HLA in healthy donors. This clone has just one count. Its antigen is as yet unknown. In the PCR, 60 Vbeta and 13 Jbeta primers were used. TCRdb's copy holds only in-frame clones and misses some; the assay was immunoSEQ multiplex PCR. The sample lists about 170,000 clones, 65% to 85% seen once, with under 5% in the top ten. Study findings and constraints: The authors judged a highly shared variant cluster likely a sequencing artifact. In a later analysis, at a false discovery rate of 0.05, approximately 15,000 TCR beta sequences matched HLA alleles.

The CDR3 sequence is 15 residues long. V lost 4 bases to trimming and J lost 2 bases, with 11 bases between them. Germline V gene data show CDR1 as MNHNY and CDR2 as SVGAGI (reference sequence). Sequenced sample: PBMCs. The chain carries TRBV6-6 and TRBJ2-2, with D tentatively TRBD2 (6 bases). This receptor was identified in a woman aged 45-59 years in good health and CMV-seropositive. The CDR3 spells CASSSLATNTGELFF. In nucleotides, the CDR3 is TGTGCCAGCAGTTCTCTAGCGACAAACACCGGGGAGCTGTTTTTT.